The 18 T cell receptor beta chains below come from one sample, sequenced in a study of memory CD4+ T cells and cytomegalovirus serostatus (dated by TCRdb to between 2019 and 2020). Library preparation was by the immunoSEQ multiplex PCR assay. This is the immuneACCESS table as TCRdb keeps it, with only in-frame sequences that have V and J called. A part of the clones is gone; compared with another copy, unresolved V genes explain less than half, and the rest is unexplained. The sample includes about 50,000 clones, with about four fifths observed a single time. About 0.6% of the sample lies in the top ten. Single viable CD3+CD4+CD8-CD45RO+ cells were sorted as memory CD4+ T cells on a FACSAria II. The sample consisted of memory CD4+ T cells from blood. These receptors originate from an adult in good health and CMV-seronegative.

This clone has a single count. The CDR3 reads CASSNTHRGRQLAFF. CDR3 coding DNA: TGTGCCAGTAGTAACACCCACAGGGGCCGCCAACTGGCTTTCTTT. The J gene is TRBJ1-1, the V gene TRBV19; the match to TRBD1 covers 7 bases. Germline lookup yields CDR1 LNHDA and CDR2 SQIVND (reference sequence). V lost 4 bases to trimming and J lost 11 bases; unmatched junction nucleotides: 16. CDR3 length: 15 residues.

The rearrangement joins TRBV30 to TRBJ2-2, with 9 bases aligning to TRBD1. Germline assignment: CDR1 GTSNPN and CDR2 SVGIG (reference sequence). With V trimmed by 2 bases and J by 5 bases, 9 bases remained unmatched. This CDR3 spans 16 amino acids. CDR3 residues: CAWSKGTGLWTGELFF. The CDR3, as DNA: TGTGCCTGGAGTAAAGGGACAGGGTTGTGGACCGGGGAGCTGTTTTTT.

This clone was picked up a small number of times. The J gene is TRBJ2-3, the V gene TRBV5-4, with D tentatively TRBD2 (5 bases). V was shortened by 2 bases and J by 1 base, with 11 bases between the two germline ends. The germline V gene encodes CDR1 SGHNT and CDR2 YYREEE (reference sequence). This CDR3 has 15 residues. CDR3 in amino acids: CASSFLAHGTDTQYF. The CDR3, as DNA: TGTGCCAGCAGCTTCCTAGCTCACGGCACAGATACGCAGTATTTT.

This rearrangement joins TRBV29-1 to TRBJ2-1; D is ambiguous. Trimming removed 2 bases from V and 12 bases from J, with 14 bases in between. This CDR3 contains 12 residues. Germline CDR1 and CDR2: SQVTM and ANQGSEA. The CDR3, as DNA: TGCAGCGTTGAAACCCTGCTTCCTGTGCAGTTCTTC. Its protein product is CSVETLLPVQFF.

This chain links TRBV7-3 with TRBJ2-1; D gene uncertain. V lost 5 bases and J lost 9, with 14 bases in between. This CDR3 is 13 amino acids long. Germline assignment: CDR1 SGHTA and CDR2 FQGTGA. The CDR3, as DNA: TGTGCCAGCAGCATGAACCAGGATTCTGAGCAGTTCTTC. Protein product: CASSMNQDSEQFF.

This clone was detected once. The CDR3 is CASSPVPNTEAFF. The CDR3 bases are TGTGCCAGCTCACCAGTCCCTAACACTGAAGCTTTCTTT. The genes are TRBV18 and TRBJ1-1; D gene ambiguous. The length of the CDR3 is 13 residues. Germline V gene data show CDR1 as KGHSH and CDR2 as LQKENI. Trimming cost V 2 bases and J 2 bases, with 6 bases left between them.

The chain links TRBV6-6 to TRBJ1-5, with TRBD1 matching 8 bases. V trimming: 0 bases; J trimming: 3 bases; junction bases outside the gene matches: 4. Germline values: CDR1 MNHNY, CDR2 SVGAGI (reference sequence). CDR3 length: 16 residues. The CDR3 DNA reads TGTGCCAGCAGTTACTCGGGACAGGCCCCCAATCAGCCCCAGCATTTT. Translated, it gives CASSYSGQAPNQPQHF.

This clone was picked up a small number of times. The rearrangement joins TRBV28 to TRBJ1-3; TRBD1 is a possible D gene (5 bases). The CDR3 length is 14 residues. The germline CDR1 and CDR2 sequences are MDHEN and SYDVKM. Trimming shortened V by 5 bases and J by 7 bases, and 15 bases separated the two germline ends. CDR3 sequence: CASSKPLRANTIYF. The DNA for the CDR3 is TGTGCCAGCAGTAAACCCCTCAGGGCTAACACCATATATTTT.

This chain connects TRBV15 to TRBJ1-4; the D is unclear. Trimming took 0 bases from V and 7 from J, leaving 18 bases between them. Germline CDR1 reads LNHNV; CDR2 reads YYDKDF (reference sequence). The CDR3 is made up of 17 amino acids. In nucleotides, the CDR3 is TGTGCCACCAGCAGAGATCTGGTGGGCGATCGGGTTGAAAAACTGTTTTTT. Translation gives CATSRDLVGDRVEKLFF.

CDR3 coding DNA: TGTGCCAGCAGCCCCGGCAGCAACACTGAAGCTTTCTTT. Protein: CASSPGSNTEAFF. The chain has TRBV11-3 and TRBJ1-1; D is undetermined. V was pared by 5 bases and J by 2 bases, with 9 bases between. This CDR3 is built from 13 residues. The germline gives CDR1 SGHNT, CDR2 YENEEA.

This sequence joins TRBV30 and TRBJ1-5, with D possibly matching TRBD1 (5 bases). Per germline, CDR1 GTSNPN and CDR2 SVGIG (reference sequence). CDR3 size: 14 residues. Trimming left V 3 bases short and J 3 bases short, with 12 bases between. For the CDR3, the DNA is TGTGCCTGGAGCAGAGGGGCCCCCAATCAGCCCCAGCATTTT. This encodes CAWSRGAPNQPQHF.

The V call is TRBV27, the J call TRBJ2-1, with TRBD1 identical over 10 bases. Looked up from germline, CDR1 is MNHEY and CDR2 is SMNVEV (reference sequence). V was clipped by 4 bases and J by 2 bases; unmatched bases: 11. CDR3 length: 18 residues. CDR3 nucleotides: TGTGCCAGCAGTTCACTACAGGGACAGGGGTTGGCCTACAATGAGCAGTTCTTC. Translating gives CASSSLQGQGLAYNEQFF.

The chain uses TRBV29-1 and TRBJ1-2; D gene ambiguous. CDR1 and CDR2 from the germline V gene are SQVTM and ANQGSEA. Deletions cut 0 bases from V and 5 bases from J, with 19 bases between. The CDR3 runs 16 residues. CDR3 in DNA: TGCAGCGTTGAAGATAGTATCCTGGAAAAAAAATATGGCTACACCTTC. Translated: CSVEDSILEKKYGYTF.

The CDR3 sequence is CASSGSGTVQETQYF. Written as DNA, the CDR3 is TGTGCCAGTAGCGGCTCAGGGACCGTCCAAGAGACCCAGTACTTC. The J gene is TRBJ2-5, the V gene TRBV19; D is perhaps TRBD1 or TRBD2 (5 bases each). CDR1 and CDR2 (germline): LNHDA, SQIVND (reference sequence). This CDR3 region has 15 residues. The ends were cut back, 6 bases at V and 1 base at J, with 15 bases in the middle.

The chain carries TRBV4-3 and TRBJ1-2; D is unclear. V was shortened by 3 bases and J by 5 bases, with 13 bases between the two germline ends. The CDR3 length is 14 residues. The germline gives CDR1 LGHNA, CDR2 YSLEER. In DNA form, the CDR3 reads TGCGCCAGCAGCCAGGAATTGACCGATTATGGCTACACCTTC. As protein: CASSQELTDYGYTF.

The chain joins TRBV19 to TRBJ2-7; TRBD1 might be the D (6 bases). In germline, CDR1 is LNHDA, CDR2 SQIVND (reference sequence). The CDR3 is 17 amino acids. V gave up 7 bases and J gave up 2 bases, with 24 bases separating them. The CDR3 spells CASTKSRPGTPTYEQYF. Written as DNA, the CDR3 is TGTGCCAGTACCAAATCACGACCAGGGACACCAACCTACGAGCAGTACTTC.

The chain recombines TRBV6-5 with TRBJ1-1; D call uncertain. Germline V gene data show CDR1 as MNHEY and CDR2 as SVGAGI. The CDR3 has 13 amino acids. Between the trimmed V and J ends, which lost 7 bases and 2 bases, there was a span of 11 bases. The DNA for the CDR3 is TGTGCCAGCACCGGATGGATAAACACTGAAGCTTTCTTT. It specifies CASTGWINTEAFF.

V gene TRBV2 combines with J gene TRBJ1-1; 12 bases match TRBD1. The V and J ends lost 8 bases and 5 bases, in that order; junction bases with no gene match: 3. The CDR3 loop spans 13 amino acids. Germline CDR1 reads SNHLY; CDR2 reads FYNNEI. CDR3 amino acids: CASRDRGLTEAFF. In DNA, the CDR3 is TGTGCCAGCCGGGACAGGGGGCTTACTGAAGCTTTCTTT.